The TCR beta chain described here comes from a study of OX40 agonist ivuxolimab in advanced cancers. Background on the study: Patients achieving partial responses numbered three: one hepatocellular carcinoma case and two cutaneous melanoma cases. Study-wide points: CD4+ and CD8+ blood T cells expanded clonally by week 6 at 0.1 to 3.0 mg/kg. Among the least clonally expanded were partial responders at 0.1-3.0 mg/kg.

Libraries were prepared by immunoSEQ multiplex PCR; TCRdb keeps only in-frame clonotypes and omits some of them. The table shows approximately 82,000 clones, with roughly 86% occurring only once. Notes on this clone: Its specificity is not known.

J gave up 7 bases and V 5 bases, and 9 bases lay outside the gene matches. The CDR3 is 14 amino acids. The germline gives CDR1 MNHEY, CDR2 SMNVEV (reference sequence). Sample: CD4+ or CD8+ T cells sorted from blood, taken in a trial of the OX40 agonist ivuxolimab. V usage is TRBV27 and J usage is TRBJ2-3, with 7 positions matching TRBD2. This receptor was identified in an adult with an advanced solid tumor such as melanoma, head and neck, liver or kidney cancer. The CDR3 sequence: CASSNLGRENTQYF. The CDR3 region has the DNA TGTGCCAGCAGTAACCTGGGGAGGGAAAATACGCAGTATTTT.